This T cell receptor beta chain comes out of a study of T-cell reconstitution after alpha-beta-depleted transplantation in children. Findings of the study overall: As was reported, about two months after transplant, alpha-beta T cells came from several hundred expanded graft clones. Newly made T cells mostly supplied T-cell counts and diversity one year after transplant. At day 60, the high TCRbeta diversity found in some patients originated from recipient T cells and thymic progenitors that had survived.

V shed 4 bases and J shed 6 bases, with 12 bases lying between them. This CDR3 region has 13 residues. Construction of the TCRbeta library involved unique molecular identifiers. Via MiXCR, TCRdb re-called the PCR reads, giving one row per CDR3 protein. The data contain about 210,000 distinct CDR3 sequences, roughly 15% of them singletons. This clonotype was picked up a small number of times. Its antigen is still unknown. The V and J genes are TRBV12-3 or TRBV12-4 and TRBJ1-2; no clear D gene. The sequence derives from a male patient between 2 and 10 years old who had a stem cell transplant for acute lymphoblastic leukemia, so the T cells may come from the graft donor. The input for sequencing was PBMCs, mostly from graft donor cells, taken 360 days after TCRalphabeta/CD19-depleted stem cell transplant. The chain's CDR3 is CASSSRTGNGYTF. In nucleotides, the CDR3 is TGTGCCAGCAGTTCGCGGACGGGTAATGGCTACACCTTC.